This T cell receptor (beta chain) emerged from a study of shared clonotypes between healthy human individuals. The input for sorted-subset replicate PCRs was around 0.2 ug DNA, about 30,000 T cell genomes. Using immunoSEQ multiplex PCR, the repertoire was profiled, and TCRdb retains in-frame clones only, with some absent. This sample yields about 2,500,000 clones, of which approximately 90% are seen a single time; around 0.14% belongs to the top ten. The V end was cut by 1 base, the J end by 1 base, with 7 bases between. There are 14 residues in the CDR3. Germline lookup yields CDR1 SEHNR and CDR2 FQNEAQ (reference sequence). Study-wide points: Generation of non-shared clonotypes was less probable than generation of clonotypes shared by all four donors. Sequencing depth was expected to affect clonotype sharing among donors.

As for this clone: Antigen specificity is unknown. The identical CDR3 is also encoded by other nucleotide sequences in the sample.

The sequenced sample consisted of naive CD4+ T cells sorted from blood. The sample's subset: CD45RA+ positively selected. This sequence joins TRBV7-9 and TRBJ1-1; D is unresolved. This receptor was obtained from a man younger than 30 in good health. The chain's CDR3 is CASSLEAANTEAFF. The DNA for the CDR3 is TGTGCCAGCAGCTTAGAAGCAGCGAACACTGAAGCTTTCTTT.